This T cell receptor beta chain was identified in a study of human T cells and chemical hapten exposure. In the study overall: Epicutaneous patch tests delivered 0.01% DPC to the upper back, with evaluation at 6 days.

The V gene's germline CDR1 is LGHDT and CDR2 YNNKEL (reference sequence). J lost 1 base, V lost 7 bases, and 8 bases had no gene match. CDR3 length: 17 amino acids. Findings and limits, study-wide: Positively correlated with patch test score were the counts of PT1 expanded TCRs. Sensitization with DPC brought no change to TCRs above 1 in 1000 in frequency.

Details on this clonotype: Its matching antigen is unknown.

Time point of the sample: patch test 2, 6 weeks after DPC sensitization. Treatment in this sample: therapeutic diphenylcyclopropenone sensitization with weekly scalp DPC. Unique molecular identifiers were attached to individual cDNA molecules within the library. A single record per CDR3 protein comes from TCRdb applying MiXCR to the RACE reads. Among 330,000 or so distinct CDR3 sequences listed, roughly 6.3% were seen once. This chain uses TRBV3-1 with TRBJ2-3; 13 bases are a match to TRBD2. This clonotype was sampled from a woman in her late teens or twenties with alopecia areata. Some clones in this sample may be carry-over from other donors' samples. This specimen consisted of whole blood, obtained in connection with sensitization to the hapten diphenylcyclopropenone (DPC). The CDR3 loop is CASNPTSGGPGTDTQYF. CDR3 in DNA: TGTGCCAGCAACCCGACTAGCGGGGGGCCGGGCACAGATACGCAGTATTTT.